This T cell receptor (beta chain) was captured in a study of beta chain features in type 1 diabetes. Study-wide results and limits: Lower insertion and higher deletion counts appeared at VDJ junctions in type 1 diabetes patients. Within each of all four CD4+ subsets, Type 1 diabetes patients had TCRB CDR3s that were moderately but significantly shorter.

This clone turned up a few times. Antigen: not known. V gave up 5 bases and J gave up 4 bases, with 21 bases separating them. Per the germline V gene, CDR1 is SGHTA and CDR2 is FQGTGA. The length of the CDR3 is 17 residues. Isolated RNA was reverse transcribed in full, so expressed TCRB transcripts were sequenced. Only in-frame clones appear in the TCRdb table, and some are missing; sequencing was by immunoSEQ multiplex PCR. The profile covers about 170,000 clones, with 7.8% appearing a single time and 0.94% taken by the ten largest. The sequencing sample was made of central memory CD4+ T cells from blood. The chain carries TRBV7-3 and TRBJ2-1; D may be TRBD2 (6 bases). The receptor was isolated from a woman aged 40 to 55 with type 1 diabetes. The CDR3 spells CASSPVGWTTGYNEQFF. The CDR3 DNA follows: TGTGCCAGCAGCCCCGTAGGGTGGACTACCGGATACAATGAGCAGTTCTTC.